This T cell receptor (beta chain) was retrieved from a study of cytomegalovirus exposure and HLA in healthy donors. Background on the study: HLA-typed donors contributed about 85 million unique TCRs, which were held in an early data release.

60 Vbeta and 13 Jbeta primers were used in PCR. This table comes from immunoSEQ multiplex PCR, and its TCRdb copy is limited to in-frame clones, with some not included. This table holds approximately 88,000 clones, around 78% found once. The V end was cut by 2 bases, the J end by 5 bases, with 19 bases between. The germline V gene has CDR1 SGHTS and CDR2 YDEGEE. The CDR3 length is 16 residues. The receptor's source is a man between 18 and 29 years old in good health and CMV-seropositive. Material for sequencing was PBMCs. This chain connects TRBV5-8 to TRBJ1-1; D is perhaps TRBD1 (6 bases). CDR3 bases: TGTGCCAGCAGCTTTTGGGGGCGAGAGAGGCTTACTGAAGCTTTCTTT. Amino acids: CASSFWGRERLTEAFF.